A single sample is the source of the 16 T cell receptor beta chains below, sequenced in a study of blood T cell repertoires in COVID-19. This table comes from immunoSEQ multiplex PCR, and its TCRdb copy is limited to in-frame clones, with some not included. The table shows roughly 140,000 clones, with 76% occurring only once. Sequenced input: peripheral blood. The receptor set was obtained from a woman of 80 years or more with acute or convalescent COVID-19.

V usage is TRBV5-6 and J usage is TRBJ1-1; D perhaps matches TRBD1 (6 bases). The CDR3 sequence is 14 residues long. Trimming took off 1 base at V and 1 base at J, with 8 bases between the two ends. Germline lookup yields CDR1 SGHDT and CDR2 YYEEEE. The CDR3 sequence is CASSLKQGNTEAFF. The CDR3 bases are TGTGCCAGCAGCTTGAAACAGGGGAACACTGAAGCTTTCTTT.

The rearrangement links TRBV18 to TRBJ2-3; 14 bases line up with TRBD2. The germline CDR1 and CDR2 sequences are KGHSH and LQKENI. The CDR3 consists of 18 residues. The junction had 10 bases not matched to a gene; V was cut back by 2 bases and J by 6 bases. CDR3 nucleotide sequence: TGTGCCAGCTCACCAACCCAGGGACTAGCGGGAGTGGGGGATACGCAGTATTTT. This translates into CASSPTQGLAGVGDTQYF.

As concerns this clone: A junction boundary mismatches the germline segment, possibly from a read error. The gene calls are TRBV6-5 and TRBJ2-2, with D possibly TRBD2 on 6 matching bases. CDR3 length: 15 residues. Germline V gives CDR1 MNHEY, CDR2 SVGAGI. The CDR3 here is CANSYASARTGELFF. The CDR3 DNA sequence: TGTGCCAACAGTTACGCTAGCGCAAGAACCGGGGAGCTGTTTTTT.

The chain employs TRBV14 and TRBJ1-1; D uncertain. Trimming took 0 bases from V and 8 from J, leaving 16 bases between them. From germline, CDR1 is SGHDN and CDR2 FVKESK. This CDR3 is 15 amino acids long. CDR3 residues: CASSQEVSPGLEAFF. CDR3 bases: TGTGCCAGCAGCCAAGAAGTCAGCCCAGGCCTGGAAGCTTTCTTT. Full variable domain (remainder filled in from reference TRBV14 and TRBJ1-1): EAGVTQFPSHSVIEKGQTVTLRCDPISGHDNLYWYRRVMGKEIKFLLHFVKESKQDESGMPNNRFLAERTGGTYSTLKVQPAELEDSGVYFCASSQEVSPGLEAFFGQGTRLTVV.

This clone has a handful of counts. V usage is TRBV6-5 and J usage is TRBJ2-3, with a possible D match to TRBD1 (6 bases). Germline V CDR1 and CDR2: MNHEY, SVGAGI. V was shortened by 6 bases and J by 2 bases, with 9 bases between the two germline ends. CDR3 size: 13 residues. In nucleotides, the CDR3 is TGTGCCAGCAGACGGGACAACACAGATACGCAGTATTTT. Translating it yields CASRRDNTDTQYF.

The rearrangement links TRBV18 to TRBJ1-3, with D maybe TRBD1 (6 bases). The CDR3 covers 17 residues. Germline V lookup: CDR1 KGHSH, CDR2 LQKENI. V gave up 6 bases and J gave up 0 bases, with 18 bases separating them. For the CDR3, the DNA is TGTGCCAGCTCTCCGAAGACAGGCATTGACTCTGGAAACACCATATATTTT. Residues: CASSPKTGIDSGNTIYF.

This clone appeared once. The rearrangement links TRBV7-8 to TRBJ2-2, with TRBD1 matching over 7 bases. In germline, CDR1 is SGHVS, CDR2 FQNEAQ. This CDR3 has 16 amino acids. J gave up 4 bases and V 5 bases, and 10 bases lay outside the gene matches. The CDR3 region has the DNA TGTGCCAGCAGCCCAGACAGGGTACCCCGCACCGGGGAGCTGTTTTTT. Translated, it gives CASSPDRVPRTGELFF.

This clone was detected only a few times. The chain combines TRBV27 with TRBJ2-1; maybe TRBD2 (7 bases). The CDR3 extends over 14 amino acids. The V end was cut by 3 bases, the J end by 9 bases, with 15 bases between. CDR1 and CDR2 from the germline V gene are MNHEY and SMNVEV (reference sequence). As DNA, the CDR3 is TGTGCCAGCAGTTTGGGGGGGCGGGGATTTGAGCAGTTCTTC. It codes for CASSLGGRGFEQFF.

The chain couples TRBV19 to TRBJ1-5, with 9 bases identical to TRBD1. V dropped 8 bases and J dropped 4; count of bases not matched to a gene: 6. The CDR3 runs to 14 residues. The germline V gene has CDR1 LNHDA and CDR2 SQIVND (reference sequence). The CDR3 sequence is CASQSGQGNQPQHF. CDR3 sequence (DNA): TGTGCCAGTCAATCCGGACAGGGGAATCAGCCCCAGCATTTT.

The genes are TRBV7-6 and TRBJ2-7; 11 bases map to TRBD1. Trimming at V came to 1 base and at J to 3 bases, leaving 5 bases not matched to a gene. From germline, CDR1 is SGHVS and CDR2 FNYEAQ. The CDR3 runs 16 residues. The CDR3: CASSLESGQGVYEQYF. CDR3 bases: TGTGCCAGCAGCTTAGAATCGGGACAGGGGGTCTACGAGCAGTACTTC.

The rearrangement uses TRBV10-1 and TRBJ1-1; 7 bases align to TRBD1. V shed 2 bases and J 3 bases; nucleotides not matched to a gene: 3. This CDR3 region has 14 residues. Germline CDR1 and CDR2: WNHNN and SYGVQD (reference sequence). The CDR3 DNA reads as TGCGCCAGCAGTGAGCGACAGGGTGACACTGAAGCTTTCTTT. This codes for CASSERQGDTEAFF.

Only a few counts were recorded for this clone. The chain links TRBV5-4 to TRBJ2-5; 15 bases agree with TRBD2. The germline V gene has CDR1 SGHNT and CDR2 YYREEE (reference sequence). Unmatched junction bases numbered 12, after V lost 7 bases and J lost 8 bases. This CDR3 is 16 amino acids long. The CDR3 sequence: CASGVGGTSGRQTQYF. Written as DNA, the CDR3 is TGTGCCAGCGGCGTTGGGGGGACTAGCGGGAGGCAAACCCAGTACTTC.

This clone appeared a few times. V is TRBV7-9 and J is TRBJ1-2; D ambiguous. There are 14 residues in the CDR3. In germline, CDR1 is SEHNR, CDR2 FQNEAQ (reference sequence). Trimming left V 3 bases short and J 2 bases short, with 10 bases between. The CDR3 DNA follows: TGTGCCAGCAGCTTCGACATGTCCAACTATGGCTACACCTTC. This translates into CASSFDMSNYGYTF. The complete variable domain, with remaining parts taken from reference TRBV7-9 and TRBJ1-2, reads DTGVSQNPRHKITKRGQNVTFRCDPISEHNRLYWYRQTLGQGPEFLTYFQNEAQLEKSRLLSDRFSAERPKGSFSTLEIQRTEQGDSAMYLCASSFDMSNYGYTFGSGTRLTVV.

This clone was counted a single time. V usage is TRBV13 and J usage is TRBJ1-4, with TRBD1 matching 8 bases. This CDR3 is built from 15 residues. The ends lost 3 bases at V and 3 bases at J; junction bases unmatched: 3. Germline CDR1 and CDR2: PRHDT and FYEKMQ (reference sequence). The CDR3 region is CASSFGQGANEKLFF. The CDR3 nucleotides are TGTGCCAGCAGCTTTGGACAGGGAGCTAATGAAAAACTGTTTTTT.

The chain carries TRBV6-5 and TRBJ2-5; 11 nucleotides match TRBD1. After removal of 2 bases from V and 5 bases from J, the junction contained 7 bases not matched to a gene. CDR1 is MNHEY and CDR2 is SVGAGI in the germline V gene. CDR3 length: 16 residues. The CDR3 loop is CASSYKWTGGAETQYF. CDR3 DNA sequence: TGTGCCAGCAGTTACAAGTGGACAGGGGGCGCGGAGACCCAGTACTTC.

CDR3 DNA sequence: TGTGCCAGTAGGGCGGTGAACACCGGGGAGCTGTTTTTT. As protein: CASRAVNTGELFF. This chain joins TRBV19 and TRBJ2-2, with unresolved D. This CDR3 has 13 amino acids. V lost 6 bases, J lost 1 base, and 6 bases lay in between. From germline, CDR1 is LNHDA and CDR2 SQIVND (reference sequence).